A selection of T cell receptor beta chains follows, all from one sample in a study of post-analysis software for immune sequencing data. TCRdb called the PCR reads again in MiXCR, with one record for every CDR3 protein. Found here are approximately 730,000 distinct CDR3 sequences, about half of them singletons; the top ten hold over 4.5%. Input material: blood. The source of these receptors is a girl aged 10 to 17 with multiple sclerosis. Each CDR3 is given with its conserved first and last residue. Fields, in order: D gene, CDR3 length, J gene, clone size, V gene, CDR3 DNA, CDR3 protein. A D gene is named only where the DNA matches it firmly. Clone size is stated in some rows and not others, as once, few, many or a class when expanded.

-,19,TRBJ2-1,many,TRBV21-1,TGTGCCAGCAGCAAACAGCTGGGACTAGCGGGAGGTGTACACAATGAGCAGTTCTTC,CASSKQLGLAGGVHNEQFF
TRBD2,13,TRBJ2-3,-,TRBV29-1,TGCAGCGTTGAGTTGCGGGCGGGAGGTACGCAGTATTTT,CSVELRAGGTQYF
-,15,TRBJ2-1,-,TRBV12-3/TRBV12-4,TGTGCCAGCAGTCCTTCGATGAGGGCCTACAATGAGCAGTTCTTC,CASSPSMRAYNEQFF
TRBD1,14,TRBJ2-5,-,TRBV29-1,TGCAGCGTTGATCGCCAGGGGGCGGGTGAGACCCAGTACTTC,CSVDRQGAGETQYF
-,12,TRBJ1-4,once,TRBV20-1,TGCAGGGCTAGAGATCTACAGGAAAAACTGTTTTTT,CRARDLQEKLFF
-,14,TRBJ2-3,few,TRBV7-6,TGTGCCAGCAGCTTAGCGACTACCCCAGATACGCAGTATTTT,CASSLATTPDTQYF
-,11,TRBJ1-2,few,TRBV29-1,TGCAGCGTTGAAGATCTGGGGGGCTACACCTTC,CSVEDLGGYTF
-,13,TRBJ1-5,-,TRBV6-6,TGTGCCAGCAGGGGCCATAGCAATCAGCCCCAGCATTTT,CASRGHSNQPQHF
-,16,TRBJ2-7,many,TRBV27,TGTGCCAGCAGTTTATTCCCGGATAGTGGTGGCTACGAGCAGTACTTC,CASSLFPDSGGYEQYF
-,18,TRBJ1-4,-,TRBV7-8,TGTGCCAGCAGCTTAGCTCCCGGTGGGCGGACACGGGGACAAAAACTGTTTTTT,CASSLAPGGRTRGQKLFF
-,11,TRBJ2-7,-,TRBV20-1,TGCAGTGCTAGCGGCAGAGGGGAGCAGTACTTC,CSASGRGEQYF
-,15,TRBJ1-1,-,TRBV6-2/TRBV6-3,TGTGCCAGCAGTTATGTCAGAATAATGAACACTGAAGCTTTCTTT,CASSYVRIMNTEAFF
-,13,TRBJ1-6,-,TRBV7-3,TGTGCCAGCAGCCCGACCGGGGGGACACCCCTCCACTTT,CASSPTGGTPLHF
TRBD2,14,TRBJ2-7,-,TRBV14,TGTGCCAGCAGCCAGGTCCGGGGGGGCCCGGAGCAGTACTTC,CASSQVRGGPEQYF
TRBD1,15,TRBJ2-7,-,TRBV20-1,TGCAGTGCTATTAGTTGGGATCACGCAGGGGGCGAGCAGTACTTC,CSAISWDHAGGEQYF
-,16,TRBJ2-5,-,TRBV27,TGTGCCAGCAGTTCCTTGACTGACGACCCGTGGGAGACCCAGTACTTC,CASSSLTDDPWETQYF
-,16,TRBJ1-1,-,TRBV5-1,TGCGCCAGCAGCTCAGCACTACTGGGACTGAACACTGAAGCTTTCTTT,CASSSALLGLNTEAFF
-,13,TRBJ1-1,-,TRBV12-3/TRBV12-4,TGTGCCAGCAGTTCCCCCGGCCCTCCGAAGGCTTTCTTT,CASSSPGPPKAFF
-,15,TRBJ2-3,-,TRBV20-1,TGCAGTGCTGGGTCGGGGCGGGAAGTTACAGATACGCAGTATTTT,CSAGSGREVTDTQYF
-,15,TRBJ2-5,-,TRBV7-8,TGTGCCAGCAGCTTCGAACAGATCGGTTTGGTTAAGCAGTACTTC,CASSFEQIGLVKQYF
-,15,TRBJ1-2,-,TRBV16,TGTGCCAGCAGCCAATCGGAAGGCCTTAGGGATGGCTACACCTTC,CASSQSEGLRDGYTF
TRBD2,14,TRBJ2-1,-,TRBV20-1,TGCAGTGCTTCGGGACTAGCCCCCTACAATGAGCAGTTCTTC,CSASGLAPYNEQFF
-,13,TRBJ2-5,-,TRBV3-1,TGTGCCAGCAGCCGGATGCCGGGAACTGAGCAGTACTTC,CASSRMPGTEQYF
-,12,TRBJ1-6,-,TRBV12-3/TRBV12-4,TGTGCCAGCAGCCTAGGGTTTCAACCCCTCCACTTT,CASSLGFQPLHF
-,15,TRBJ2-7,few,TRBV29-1,TGCAGCGTTGAAGTAGGGTCAGCCCCTAGCTACGAGCAGTACTTC,CSVEVGSAPSYEQYF
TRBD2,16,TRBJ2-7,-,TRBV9,TGTGCCAGCAGCGTAGAAGCGGGAGGGCCCCTGGGGGAGCAGTACTTC,CASSVEAGGPLGEQYF
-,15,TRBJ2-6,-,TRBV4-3,TGCGCCAGCAGCCACGGGAGTTCTGGGGCCAACGTCCTGACTTTC,CASSHGSSGANVLTF